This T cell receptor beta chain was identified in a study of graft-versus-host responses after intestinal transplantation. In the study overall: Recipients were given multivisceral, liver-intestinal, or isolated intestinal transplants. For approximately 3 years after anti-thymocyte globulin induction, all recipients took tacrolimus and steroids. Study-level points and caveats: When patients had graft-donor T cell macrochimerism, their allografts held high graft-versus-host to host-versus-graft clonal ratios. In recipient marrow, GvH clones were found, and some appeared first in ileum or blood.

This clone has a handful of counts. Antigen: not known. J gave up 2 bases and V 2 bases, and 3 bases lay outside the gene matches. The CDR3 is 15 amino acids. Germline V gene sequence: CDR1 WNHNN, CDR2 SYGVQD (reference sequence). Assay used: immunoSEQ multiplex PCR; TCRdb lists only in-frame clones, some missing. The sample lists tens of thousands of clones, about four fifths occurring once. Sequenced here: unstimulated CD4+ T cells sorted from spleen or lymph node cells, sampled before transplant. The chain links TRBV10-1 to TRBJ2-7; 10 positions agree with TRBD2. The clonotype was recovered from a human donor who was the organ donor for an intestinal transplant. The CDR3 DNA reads TGCGCCAGCAGTGAGGAACTAGCGGGGACCTACGAGCAGTACTTC. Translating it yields CASSEELAGTYEQYF.